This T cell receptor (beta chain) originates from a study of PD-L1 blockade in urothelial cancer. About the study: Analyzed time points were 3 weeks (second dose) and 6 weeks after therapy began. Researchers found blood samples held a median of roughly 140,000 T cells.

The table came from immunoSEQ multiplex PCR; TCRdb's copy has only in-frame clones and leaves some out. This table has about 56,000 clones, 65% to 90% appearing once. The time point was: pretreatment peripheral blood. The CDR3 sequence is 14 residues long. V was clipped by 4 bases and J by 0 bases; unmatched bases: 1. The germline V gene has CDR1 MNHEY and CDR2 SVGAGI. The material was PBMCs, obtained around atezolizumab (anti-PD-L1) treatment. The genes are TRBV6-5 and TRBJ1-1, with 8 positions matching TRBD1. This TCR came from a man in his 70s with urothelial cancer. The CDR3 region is CASSSGQVNTEAFF. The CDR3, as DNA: TGTGCCAGCAGTTCGGGACAGGTGAACACTGAAGCTTTCTTT.